Listed below are T cell receptor beta chains from one sample, sequenced in a study of T-cell memory formation after mild COVID-19. From the 5' RACE reads, TCRdb called clonotypes with MiXCR, one entry per CDR3 protein. The table has roughly 40,000 distinct CDR3 sequences, roughly 7.2% seen once. Sequenced: PBMCs or a T cell subset sorted from them (not recorded which). These TCRs come from an adult who had mild COVID-19 (a few samples of this study predate the infection). Cell type and time point are not known. Both conserved end residues are part of each CDR3. The D gene is left open where the match is weak. Expanded clones are given a class, and other clones once, few, many or no size at all.

J,V,D,size,length,DNA,CDR3
TRBJ2-1,TRBV5-1,NA,few,14,TGCGCCAGCAGCTTGGAGGGACCCTACAATGAGCAGTTCTTC,CASSLEGPYNEQFF
TRBJ1-5,TRBV14,NA,many,17,TGTGCCAGCAGCCAAGAGCTTGGGCCTTATAGCAATCAGCCCCAGCATTTT,CASSQELGPYSNQPQHF
TRBJ2-7,TRBV3-1,NA,few,13,TGTGCCAGCAGCCACCAGGGGATGCACGAGCAGTACTTC,CASSHQGMHEQYF
TRBJ1-4,TRBV7-9,NA,few,13,TGTGCCAGCAGCGTCGGGGCAAATGAAAAACTGTTTTTT,CASSVGANEKLFF
TRBJ2-5,TRBV30,NA,few,13,TGTGCCTGGAGTCGCGGGATACAAGAGACCCAGTACTTC,CAWSRGIQETQYF
TRBJ2-2,TRBV5-1,TRBD2,few,15,TGCGCCAGCACCATCAGCGGGGGCAACACCGGGGAGCTGTTTTTT,CASTISGGNTGELFF
TRBJ1-2,TRBV4-1,NA,many,16,TGCGCCAGCAGCCAAGAAGGGAGGGGAATTGGCTATGGCTACACCTTC,CASSQEGRGIGYGYTF
TRBJ1-1,TRBV20-1,TRBD1,NA,15,TGCAGTGCTAGGAGAGGCCAGGGGGTTGGTACTGAAGCTTTCTTT,CSARRGQGVGTEAFF
TRBJ1-2,TRBV4-3,NA,few,16,TGCGCCAGCAGCCAGGCCAGGTTTTTCTCTAACTATGGCTACACCTTC,CASSQARFFSNYGYTF
TRBJ2-5,TRBV20-1,TRBD1,many,14,TGCAGTGCCAGGCGGCGGACAGGGGTGGAGACCCAGTACTTC,CSARRRTGVETQYF
TRBJ2-7,TRBV18,NA,many,15,TGTGCCAGCTCACCACCAACTAACCGTGGCTACGAGCAGTACTTC,CASSPPTNRGYEQYF
TRBJ2-5,TRBV5-1,NA,many,14,TGCGCCAGCAGCTTGATTCAGGGAGAAGAGACCCAGTACTTC,CASSLIQGEETQYF
TRBJ2-7,TRBV12-3/TRBV12-4,TRBD2,many,15,TGTGCCAGCAGTACCAACTTGGGGGGGTACCGGGAGCAGTACTTC,CASSTNLGGYREQYF
TRBJ2-5,TRBV12-3/TRBV12-4,NA,few,13,TGTGCCAGCAGTTTGAACGGACAAGAGACCCAGTACTTC,CASSLNGQETQYF
TRBJ2-7,TRBV12-3/TRBV12-4,NA,NA,13,TGTGCCAGCAGTTTAGACAGATTTTACGAGCAGTACTTC,CASSLDRFYEQYF
TRBJ1-2,TRBV6-2/TRBV6-3,NA,few,13,TGTGCCAGCAGTTACTCAGGAAACTATGGCTACACCTTC,CASSYSGNYGYTF
TRBJ2-1,TRBV6-2/TRBV6-3,TRBD1,few,14,TGTGCCAGCAGTTACCTATACTCAGGGGGTGAGCAGTTCTTC,CASSYLYSGGEQFF
TRBJ2-2,TRBV6-5,TRBD2,many,15,TGTGCCAGCAGGCCCGGACTAGCAGACACCGGGGAGCTGTTTTTT,CASRPGLADTGELFF
TRBJ2-2,TRBV29-1,NA,many,11,TGCAGCGTTGGTTCGGTCGGGGAGCTGTTTTTT,CSVGSVGELFF
TRBJ2-1,TRBV3-1,NA,NA,20,TGTGCCAGCAGCCAAGGACTCGGACAAAGCAGGGGAGCAGACTACAATGAGCAGTTCTTC,CASSQGLGQSRGADYNEQFF
TRBJ1-5,TRBV30,TRBD1,few,18,TGTGCCTGGAGTGTACGGCTGGGACAGGGGCTGAGCAATCAGCCCCAGCATTTT,CAWSVRLGQGLSNQPQHF
TRBJ1-1,TRBV20-1,TRBD1,few,17,TGCAGTGCTAGAGATATGGGACAGGGATGGGATGACACTGAAGCTTTCTTT,CSARDMGQGWDDTEAFF
TRBJ1-1,TRBV27,TRBD1,few,15,TGTGCCAGCAGGCCCTGGACAGGGGAAAGGACTGAAGCTTTCTTT,CASRPWTGERTEAFF
TRBJ2-3,TRBV6-5,NA,many,12,TGTGCCACGGCAAGCAGCACAGATACGCAGTATTTT,CATASSTDTQYF
TRBJ2-1,TRBV15,TRBD2,few,19,TGTGCCACCAGCAGACGAAAACTAAGCGGGGGGGCCTCCTACAATGAGCAGTTCTTC,CATSRRKLSGGASYNEQFF
TRBJ2-3,TRBV20-1,NA,many,15,TGCAGTGCTAGAGATAGTTCGGGGTCCACAGATACGCAGTATTTT,CSARDSSGSTDTQYF
TRBJ2-7,TRBV12-3/TRBV12-4,TRBD2,many,17,TGTGCCAGCAGCGCCGGAGAAAGGACTAGCGCCTCCTACGAGCAGTACTTC,CASSAGERTSASYEQYF
TRBJ1-1,TRBV12-3/TRBV12-4,NA,few,14,TGTGCCAGCAGCCTCAAGGGTAGGGGCACTGAAGCTTTCTTT,CASSLKGRGTEAFF
TRBJ2-1,TRBV12-3/TRBV12-4,TRBD2,few,15,TGTGCCAGCAGTTGGCTAGCGGGACTCTACAATGAGCAGTTCTTC,CASSWLAGLYNEQFF
TRBJ2-1,TRBV6-2/TRBV6-3,NA,many,16,TGTGCCAGCAGTTACATGCGGGGTACCTCCTACAATGAGCAGTTCTTC,CASSYMRGTSYNEQFF
TRBJ2-3,TRBV5-6,NA,many,14,TGTGCCAGCAGCTCTCGGCATTTCTCATATACGCAGTATTTT,CASSSRHFSYTQYF
TRBJ2-1,TRBV11-2,NA,NA,14,TGTGCCAGCAGCTCGCCACAGGGTAGGTATGAGCAGTTCTTC,CASSSPQGRYEQFF
TRBJ2-5,TRBV20-1,NA,NA,13,TGCAGTGCCTACGACGGAAAGAAAGAGACCCAGTACTTC,CSAYDGKKETQYF
TRBJ2-7,TRBV9,TRBD2,NA,15,TGTGCCAGCAGCAAGGGTAGTAGCGGGGGTTACGAGCAGTACTTC,CASSKGSSGGYEQYF
TRBJ1-6,TRBV5-1,TRBD1,few,15,TGCGCCAGCAGACCAGGGGGGTTTTATAATTCACCCCTCCACTTT,CASRPGGFYNSPLHF
TRBJ2-7,TRBV12-3/TRBV12-4,NA,NA,13,TGTGCCAGCAGTTTCGACCAGACCTACGAGCAGTACTTC,CASSFDQTYEQYF
TRBJ2-7,TRBV7-8,NA,NA,11,TGTGCCAGCAGTTCAGACTACGAGCAGTACTTC,CASSSDYEQYF
TRBJ2-3,TRBV2,TRBD1,NA,14,TGTGCCAGCGGCGGACAGGGAAGGGGCAATACGCAGTATTTT,CASGGQGRGNTQYF
TRBJ1-1,TRBV5-6,NA,many,14,TGTGCCAGCAGCTTGTTGGGACAGAACACTGAAGCTTTCTTT,CASSLLGQNTEAFF
TRBJ2-3,TRBV2,TRBD2,many,15,TGTGCCAGCAGTGTGTCGGGAGGGTTCACAGATACGCAGTATTTT,CASSVSGGFTDTQYF
TRBJ2-5,TRBV5-5,NA,many,15,TGTGCCAGCAGCTCAGTAGCAATGGGGCAAGAGACCCAGTACTTC,CASSSVAMGQETQYF
TRBJ1-1,TRBV3-1,NA,NA,13,TGTGCCAGCAACCAAAGGGTAAGCACTGAAGCTTTCTTT,CASNQRVSTEAFF
TRBJ2-3,TRBV20-1,NA,many,15,TGCAGTGCTAGTCGACGGGAGCAAGGCACAGATACGCAGTATTTT,CSASRREQGTDTQYF
TRBJ1-4,TRBV27,NA,NA,15,TGTGCCAGCCCCGGGGGGCGGTCGAGTAATGAAAAACTGTTTTTT,CASPGGRSSNEKLFF
TRBJ2-5,TRBV5-1,NA,medium-sized,14,TGCGCCAGCAGCTTGTTCATCTACGAGGAGACCCAGTACTTC,CASSLFIYEETQYF
TRBJ1-1,TRBV6-5,NA,many,13,TGTGCCAGCAGCTACGGGACGAACACTGAAGCTTTCTTT,CASSYGTNTEAFF
TRBJ1-1,TRBV6-1,NA,NA,15,TGTGCCAGCAGTGAGCAGACACATCGGGGGGCTGAAGCTTTCTTT,CASSEQTHRGAEAFF
TRBJ2-6,TRBV16,NA,many,15,TGTGCCAGCACCCCGTCCCGGGCTGGGGCCAACGTCCTGACTTTC,CASTPSRAGANVLTF
TRBJ2-1,TRBV5-1,NA,many,13,TGCGCCAGCAGCTTAGGGCTCTACAATGAGCAGTTCTTC,CASSLGLYNEQFF
TRBJ2-2,TRBV11-1,NA,many,14,TGTGCCAGCAGCCCAATCAGCCTCACCGGGGAGCTGTTTTTT,CASSPISLTGELFF